The next 9 T cell receptor beta chains were all read from a single sample in a study of blood T cell repertoires in COVID-19. Only in-frame clones appear in the TCRdb table, and some are missing; sequencing was by immunoSEQ multiplex PCR. The sample shows approximately 260,000 clones, approximately 83% of them seen only once. Specimen: peripheral blood. These TCRs come from a woman in her 70s with acute or convalescent COVID-19.

The chain has TRBV5-6 and TRBJ1-2; no firm D call. Trimming cost V 1 base and J 4 bases, with 11 bases left between them. Per germline, CDR1 SGHDT and CDR2 YYEEEE. The CDR3 has 14 amino acids. The CDR3 region has the DNA TGTGCCAGCAGCTTGAGGAGGCCTTCCTATGGCTACACCTTC. It specifies CASSLRRPSYGYTF.

In its sample, this clone was seen a few times. The chain uses TRBV6-5 and TRBJ1-1; 7 bases match TRBD1. CDR3 size: 13 residues. After removal of 7 bases from V and 9 bases from J, the junction contained 11 bases not matched to a gene. The germline V gene has CDR1 MNHEY and CDR2 SVGAGI. The CDR3 DNA reads as TGTGCCAGCACTTTGACAGGGATACCCAAAGCTTTCTTT. It is translated as CASTLTGIPKAFF.

The chain joins TRBV2 to TRBJ1-3; D perhaps matches TRBD1 (6 bases). CDR1 and CDR2 (germline): SNHLY, FYNNEI. This CDR3 has 16 residues. The V gene lost 7 bases and the J gene lost 0 bases, with 16 bases spanning the gap. The CDR3 region has the DNA TGTGCCAGCATGAGCGACAGGCTAAACTCTGGAAACACCATATATTTT. It encodes CASMSDRLNSGNTIYF.

The V call is TRBV18, the J call TRBJ2-1; 8 nucleotides agree with TRBD2. The CDR3 runs 15 residues. Trimming cost V 3 bases and J 7 bases; bases outside gene matches: 8. In germline, CDR1 is KGHSH, CDR2 LQKENI. CDR3 sequence (DNA): TGTGCCAGCTCACCCACTAGCGGCACGGGGAATGAGCAGTTCTTC. It codes for CASSPTSGTGNEQFF.

The chain employs TRBV5-1 and TRBJ1-4, with D possibly matching TRBD1 (5 bases). The germline V gene encodes CDR1 SGHRS and CDR2 YFSETQ. Trimming took 2 bases from V and 8 from J, leaving 16 bases between them. CDR3 length equals 15 residues. The CDR3 loop is CASSFQGLEREKLFF. Written as DNA, the CDR3 is TGCGCCAGCAGCTTTCAGGGATTGGAACGAGAAAAACTGTTTTTT.

A single count supports this clone. V is TRBV2 and J is TRBJ1-1; D is unresolved. The CDR3 covers 13 residues. The V end was cut by 0 bases, the J end by 5 bases, with 7 bases between. Per germline, CDR1 SNHLY and CDR2 FYNNEI. The CDR3 reads CASSEAPGTEAFF. DNA for the CDR3: TGTGCCAGCAGTGAAGCGCCCGGGACTGAAGCTTTCTTT.

DNA of the CDR3: TGTGCCAGCTCACCATGGTTTGGGGGGTACAATGAGCAGTTCTTC. It translates to CASSPWFGGYNEQFF. This rearrangement joins TRBV18 to TRBJ2-1; D may be TRBD2 (6 bases). The CDR3 extends over 15 amino acids. CDR1 and CDR2 from the germline V gene are KGHSH and LQKENI. V lost 2 bases, J lost 4 bases, and 12 bases lay in between.

This sequence joins TRBV3-1 (or the pseudogene TRBV3-2) and TRBJ1-2, with TRBD1 matching over 9 bases. The trim removed 5 bases at V and 14 bases at J, leaving 12 bases unmatched. Germline lookup yields CDR1 LGHDT and CDR2 YNNKEL (reference sequence). The CDR3 extends over 13 amino acids. This CDR3 is CASSVTGTGWQTF. CDR3 sequence (DNA): TGTGCCAGCAGCGTAACCGGGACAGGGTGGCAAACCTTC.

The chain carries TRBV6-6 and TRBJ2-5; 7 nucleotides match TRBD2. This CDR3 comprises 15 residues. The J segment lost 4 bases and the V segment lost 1 base, leaving 6 bases of the junction unmatched. Germline loops: CDR1 MNHNY, CDR2 SVGAGI (reference sequence). Written as DNA, the CDR3 is TGTGCCAGCAGTTACTTGCGGGGCGGGGGAGAGACCCAGTACTTC. This gives the protein CASSYLRGGGETQYF.